This entry concerns a single TCR beta chain. Its matching antigen is unknown. This record comes from a study of shared clonotypes between healthy human individuals. Findings and limits, study-wide: Memory subsets generally showed smaller estimated richness than naive subsets did.

Selected positively for CCR7 and CD45RO-negative, naive CD8 cells excluded terminally differentiated effector memory CD45RA+ cells. Deep-level assay runs were performed. Assay used: immunoSEQ multiplex PCR; TCRdb lists only in-frame clones, some missing. The repertoire consists of millions of clones, with approximately 94% occurring once and the leading ten covering under 2%. The TCR sequence derives from a young man in good health. Some clones in this sample may be carry-over from other donors' samples. The sequenced material came from naive CD8+ T cells from PBMCs.

In DNA, the CDR3 is TGTGCCAGTAGTAATTTACACTCCTACGAGCAGTACTTC. As protein: CASSNLHSYEQYF. The V call is TRBV19, the J call TRBJ2-7, with D uncertain. The CDR3 totals 13 residues. Between the trimmed V and J ends, which lost 4 bases and 0 bases, there was a span of 7 bases. The germline CDR1 and CDR2 sequences are LNHDA and SQIVND (reference sequence).